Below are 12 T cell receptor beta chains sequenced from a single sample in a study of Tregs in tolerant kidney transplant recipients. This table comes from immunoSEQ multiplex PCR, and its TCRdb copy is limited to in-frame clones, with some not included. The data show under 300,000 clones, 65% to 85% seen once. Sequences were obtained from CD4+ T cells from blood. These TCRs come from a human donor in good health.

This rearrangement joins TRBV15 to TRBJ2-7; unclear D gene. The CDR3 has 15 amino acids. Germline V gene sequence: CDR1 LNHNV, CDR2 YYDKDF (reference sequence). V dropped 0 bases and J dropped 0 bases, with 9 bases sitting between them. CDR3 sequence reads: CATSRETPFSYEQYF. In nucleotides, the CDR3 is TGTGCCACCAGCAGAGAGACACCCTTCTCCTACGAGCAGTACTTC.

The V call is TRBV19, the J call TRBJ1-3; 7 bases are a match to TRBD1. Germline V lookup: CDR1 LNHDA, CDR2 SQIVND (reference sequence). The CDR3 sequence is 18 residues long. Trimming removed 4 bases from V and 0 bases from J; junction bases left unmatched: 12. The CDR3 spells CASSTHGPNRGSGNTIYF. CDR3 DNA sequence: TGTGCCAGTAGTACCCACGGCCCTAACAGGGGCTCTGGAAACACCATATATTTT.

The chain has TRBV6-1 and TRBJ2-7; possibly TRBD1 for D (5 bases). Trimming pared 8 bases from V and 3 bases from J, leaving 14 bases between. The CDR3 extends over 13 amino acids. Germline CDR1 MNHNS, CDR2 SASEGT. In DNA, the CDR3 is TGTGCCAGCGGCAGAAGGGGCCTCTACGAGCAGTACTTC. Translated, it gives CASGRRGLYEQYF.

CDR3 nucleotides: TGTGCCAGCAGCCTGACAGGGGCCCAGTACTTC. Its translation is CASSLTGAQYF. The chain uses TRBV7-6 and TRBJ2-5; 8 bases align to TRBD1. Germline V gene lookup returns CDR1 SGHVS and CDR2 FNYEAQ. The CDR3 has 11 amino acids. Germline trimming cut 5 bases from V and 9 bases from J; bases unmatched to any gene: 2.

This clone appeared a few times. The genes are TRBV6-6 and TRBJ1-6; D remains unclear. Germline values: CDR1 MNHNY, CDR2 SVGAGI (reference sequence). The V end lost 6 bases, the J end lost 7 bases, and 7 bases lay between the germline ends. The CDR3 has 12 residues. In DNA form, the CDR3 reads TGTGCCAGCAGCGACTCGAATTCACCCCTCCACTTT. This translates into CASSDSNSPLHF.

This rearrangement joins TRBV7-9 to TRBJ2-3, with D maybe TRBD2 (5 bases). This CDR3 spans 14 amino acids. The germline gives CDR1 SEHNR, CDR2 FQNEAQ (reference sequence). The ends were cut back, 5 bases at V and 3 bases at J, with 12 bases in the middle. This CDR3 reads CASSREGRTDTQYF. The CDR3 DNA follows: TGTGCCAGCAGCCGGGAAGGCCGGACAGATACGCAGTATTTT.

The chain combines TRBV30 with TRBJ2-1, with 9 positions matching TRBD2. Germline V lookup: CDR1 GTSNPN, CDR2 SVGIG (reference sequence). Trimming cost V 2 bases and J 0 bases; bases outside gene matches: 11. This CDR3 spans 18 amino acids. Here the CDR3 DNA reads TGTGCCTGGAGTCCCGGGACTAGCCCCTCGAGCTCCTACAATGAGCAGTTCTTC. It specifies CAWSPGTSPSSSYNEQFF.

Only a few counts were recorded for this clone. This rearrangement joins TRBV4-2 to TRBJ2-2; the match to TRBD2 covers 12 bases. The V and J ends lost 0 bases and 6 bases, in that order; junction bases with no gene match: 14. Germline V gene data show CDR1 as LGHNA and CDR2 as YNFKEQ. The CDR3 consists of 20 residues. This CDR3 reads CASSQENVIEASGGAGELFF. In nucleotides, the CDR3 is TGTGCCAGCAGCCAAGAGAACGTCATCGAGGCTAGCGGGGGGGCCGGGGAGCTGTTTTTT.

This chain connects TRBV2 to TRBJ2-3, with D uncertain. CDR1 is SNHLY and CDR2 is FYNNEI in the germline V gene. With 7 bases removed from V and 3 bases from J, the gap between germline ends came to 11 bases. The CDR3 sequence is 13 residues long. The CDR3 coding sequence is TGTGCCAGCAAAGCACCGGTAACAGATACGCAGTATTTT. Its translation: CASKAPVTDTQYF. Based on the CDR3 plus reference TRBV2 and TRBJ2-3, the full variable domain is EPEVTQTPSHQVTQMGQEVILRCVPISNHLYFYWYRQILGQKVEFLVSFYNNEISEKSEIFDDQFSVERPDGSNFTLKIRSTKLEDSAMYFCASKAPVTDTQYFGPGTRLTVL.

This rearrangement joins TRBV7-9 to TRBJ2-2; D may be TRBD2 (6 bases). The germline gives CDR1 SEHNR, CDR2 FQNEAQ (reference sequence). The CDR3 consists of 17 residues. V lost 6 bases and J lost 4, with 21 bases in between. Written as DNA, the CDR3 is TGTGCCAGCAGGGTGTCGTCGGGAGAAAATGGCACCGGGGAGCTGTTTTTT. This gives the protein CASRVSSGENGTGELFF. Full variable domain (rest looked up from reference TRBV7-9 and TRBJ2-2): DTGVSQNPRHKITKRGQNVTFRCDPISEHNRLYWYRQTLGQGPEFLTYFQNEAQLEKSRLLSDRFSAERPKGSFSTLEIQRTEQGDSAMYLCASRVSSGENGTGELFFGEGSRLTVL.

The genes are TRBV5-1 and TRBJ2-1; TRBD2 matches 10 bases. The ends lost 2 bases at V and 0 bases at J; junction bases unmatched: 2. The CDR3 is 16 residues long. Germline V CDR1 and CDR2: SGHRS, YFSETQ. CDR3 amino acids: CASSFQREGSYNEQFF. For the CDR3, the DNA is TGCGCCAGCAGCTTCCAGCGGGAGGGCTCCTACAATGAGCAGTTCTTC.

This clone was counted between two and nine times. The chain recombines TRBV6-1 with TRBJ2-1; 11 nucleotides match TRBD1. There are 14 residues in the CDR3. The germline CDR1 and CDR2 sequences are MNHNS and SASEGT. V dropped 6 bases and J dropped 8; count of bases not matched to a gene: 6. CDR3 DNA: TGTGCCAGCAGGGATGGACAGGGGGCGGATGAGCAGTTCTTC. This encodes CASRDGQGADEQFF.